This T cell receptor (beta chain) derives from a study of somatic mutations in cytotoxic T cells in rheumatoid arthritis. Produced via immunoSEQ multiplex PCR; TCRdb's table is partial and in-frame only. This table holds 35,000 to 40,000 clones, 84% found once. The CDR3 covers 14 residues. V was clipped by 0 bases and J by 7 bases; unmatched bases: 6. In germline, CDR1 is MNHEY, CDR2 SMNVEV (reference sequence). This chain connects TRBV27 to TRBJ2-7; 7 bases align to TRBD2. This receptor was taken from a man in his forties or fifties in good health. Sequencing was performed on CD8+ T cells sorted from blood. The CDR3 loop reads CASSLSGEGGEQYF. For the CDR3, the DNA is TGTGCCAGCAGTTTATCGGGGGAGGGCGGGGAGCAGTACTTC.